Following are 10 T cell receptor beta chains from one sample sequenced in a study of T cell clonotyping in hematopoietic cell transplantation. This table comes from immunoSEQ multiplex PCR, and its TCRdb copy is limited to in-frame clones, with some not included. Of over 8,500 clones in the sample, roughly 90% are singletons; the top ten hold about two fifths. This material consisted of PBMCs, taken 180 days after allogeneic stem cell transplant. These TCRs come from a human patient who had an allogeneic stem cell transplant, so the T cells may come from the graft donor. The donor label of this sample is uncertain. Some clones in this sample may be carry-over from other donors' samples.

CDR3 protein: CASSGQVSLGTEAFF. Written as DNA, the CDR3 is TGTGCCAGCAGTGGACAGGTTTCCCTCGGCACTGAAGCTTTCTTT. The chain uses TRBV6-1 and TRBJ1-1; a weak D match, TRBD1 (6 bases). V was clipped by 4 bases and J by 4 bases, with 16 bases between them. From germline, CDR1 is MNHNS and CDR2 SASEGT. The CDR3 runs 15 residues.

The chain is built from TRBV19 and TRBJ2-2, with D possibly TRBD1 on 6 matching bases. The CDR3 totals 14 residues. Trimming removed 4 bases at V and 3 bases at J, with 9 bases between. The V gene's germline CDR1 is LNHDA and CDR2 SQIVND (reference sequence). The CDR3 nucleotides are TGTGCCAGTAGTAAAACAGGGTACACCGGGGAGCTGTTTTTT. Its translation is CASSKTGYTGELFF.

The V gene is TRBV30, the J gene TRBJ2-3, with TRBD2 matching 12 bases. The CDR3 sequence is 15 residues long. Trimming at V came to 5 bases and at J to 1 base, leaving 4 bases not matched to a gene. Germline-derived CDR1 and CDR2 are GTSNPN and SVGIG (reference sequence). The CDR3: CAWLRLAGGTDTQYF. CDR3 coding DNA: TGTGCCTGGCTCCGACTAGCGGGGGGCACAGATACGCAGTATTTT.

V usage is TRBV5-6 and J usage is TRBJ2-1, with D maybe TRBD2 (6 bases). The germline V gene has CDR1 SGHDT and CDR2 YYEEEE. This CDR3 is 16 amino acids long. V was shortened by 4 bases and J by 2 bases, with 16 bases between the two germline ends. CDR3 loop: CASSVDSGLPYNEQFF. The CDR3 DNA sequence: TGTGCCAGCAGCGTAGACTCGGGACTCCCCTACAATGAGCAGTTCTTC.

CDR3 amino acids: CASSRLGQGNSPLHF. The CDR3 DNA reads TGCGCCAGCAGCCGCCTTGGACAGGGGAATTCACCCCTCCACTTT. The chain has TRBV4-1 and TRBJ1-6; 9 nucleotides align to TRBD1. In germline, CDR1 is MGHRA, CDR2 YSYEKL. The V segment lost 4 bases and the J segment 7 bases; nucleotides outside the gene matches: 5. The CDR3 totals 15 residues.

This clone counts as medium-sized. This chain joins TRBV5-4 and TRBJ1-6; no reliable D call. The CDR3 totals 15 residues. CDR1 is SGHNT and CDR2 is YYREEE in the germline V gene (reference sequence). Trimming removed 3 bases at V and 7 bases at J, with 14 bases between. The CDR3 spells CASSSELRANSPLHF. The CDR3 nucleotides read TGTGCCAGCAGCTCGGAGTTAAGGGCAAATTCACCCCTCCACTTT.

As regards this clone: In the same sample, other DNA sequences code for this CDR3. The rearrangement links TRBV4-2 to TRBJ2-5; D unresolved. The CDR3 runs to 12 residues. Trimming cost V 3 bases and J 5 bases, with 7 bases left between them. Germline V gene lookup returns CDR1 LGHNA and CDR2 YNFKEQ. CDR3 region: CASSHLGETQYF. CDR3 DNA: TGTGCCAGCAGCCACTTAGGCGAGACCCAGTACTTC.

The rearrangement joins TRBV4-3 to TRBJ2-7; TRBD1 agrees at 8 bases. The CDR3 totals 17 residues. Germline V gives CDR1 LGHNA, CDR2 YSLEER. The V and J ends lost 1 base and 6 bases, in that order; junction bases with no gene match: 14. CDR3 sequence: CASSQGDRTTTSREQYF. The CDR3, as DNA: TGCGCCAGCAGCCAAGGGGACAGGACTACGACTAGTCGCGAGCAGTACTTC.

Only one count was recorded for this clone. V and J are TRBV4-1 and TRBJ2-1, with 7 nucleotides matching TRBD1. The trim removed 3 bases at V and 4 bases at J, leaving 9 bases unmatched. Germline CDR1 MGHRA, CDR2 YSYEKL. The CDR3 loop spans 16 amino acids. DNA of the CDR3: TGCGCCAGCAGCCAGAGGCCCTGGGGACAGTACAATGAGCAGTTCTTC. The encoded protein is CASSQRPWGQYNEQFF.

The chain combines TRBV7-9 with TRBJ2-1; 8 bases match TRBD1. CDR1 is SEHNR, CDR2 FQNEAQ, per germline (reference sequence). The CDR3 covers 15 residues. J gave up 6 bases and V 4 bases, and 8 bases lay outside the gene matches. The chain's CDR3 is CASSSGDRRSNEQFF. In DNA form, the CDR3 reads TGTGCCAGCAGCTCTGGGGACAGGCGTTCCAATGAGCAGTTCTTC.